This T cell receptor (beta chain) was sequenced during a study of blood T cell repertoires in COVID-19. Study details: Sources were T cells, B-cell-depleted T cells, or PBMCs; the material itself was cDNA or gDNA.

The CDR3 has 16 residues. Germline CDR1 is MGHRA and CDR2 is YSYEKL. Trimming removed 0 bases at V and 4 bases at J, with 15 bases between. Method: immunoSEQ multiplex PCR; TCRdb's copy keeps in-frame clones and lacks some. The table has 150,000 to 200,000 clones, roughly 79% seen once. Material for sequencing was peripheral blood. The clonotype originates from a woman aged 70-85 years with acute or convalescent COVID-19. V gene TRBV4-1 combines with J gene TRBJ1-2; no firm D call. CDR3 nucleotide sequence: TGCGCCAGCAGCCAAGATCAAAATTCGGGGATCTATGGCTACACCTTC. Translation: CASSQDQNSGIYGYTF.